Below, 17 T cell receptor beta chains from the same sample are listed, as sequenced in a study of T cell repertoires in aging, cancer and after chemotherapy. TRB rearrangements spanning V, D and J were amplified using mixed TRB-A/B primers. TCRdb redid the calling of the multiplex PCR reads with MiXCR, one entry per CDR3 protein. The sample shows around 10,000 distinct CDR3 sequences, about 36% of them seen only once. Peripheral blood genomic DNA, not sorted cells or RNA, was the template. The sequencing sample was made of blood. These TCRs come from a human donor in good health.

The chain has TRBV6-6 and TRBJ2-7, with D perhaps matching TRBD1 or TRBD2 (5 bases each). This CDR3 is built from 14 residues. Trimming cost V 5 bases and J 2 bases, with 13 bases left between them. Per the germline V gene, CDR1 is MNHNY and CDR2 is SVGAGI (reference sequence). CDR3 residues: CASSPRGKTYEQYF. In nucleotides, the CDR3 is TGTGCCAGCAGTCCCCGGGGCAAGACCTACGAGCAGTACTTC.

V usage is TRBV5-6 and J usage is TRBJ2-5, with 10 bases matching TRBD2. V dropped 3 bases and J dropped 2; count of bases not matched to a gene: 4. In germline, CDR1 is SGHDT, CDR2 YYEEEE. This CDR3 has 15 residues. The DNA for the CDR3 is TGTGCCAGCAGCTCAAGCGGGAGGGAACAAGAGACCCAGTACTTC. This gives the protein CASSSSGREQETQYF.

The V gene is TRBV7-9, the J gene TRBJ1-6, with D perhaps TRBD1 (5 bases). Germline CDR1 SEHNR, CDR2 FQNEAQ (reference sequence). V lost 5 bases and J 8 bases, leaving 19 bases between the germline ends. CDR3 length equals 16 residues. The CDR3 loop reads CASSLTGVGSHSPLHF. CDR3 sequence (DNA): TGTGCCAGCAGCCTTACAGGAGTCGGGTCACATTCACCCCTCCACTTT.

This clonotype was detected only a few times. The chain is built from TRBV19 and TRBJ2-1, with TRBD2 identical over 11 bases. The V segment lost 5 bases and the J segment 6 bases; nucleotides outside the gene matches: 9. CDR1 LNHDA and CDR2 SQIVND come from the germline V gene (reference sequence). CDR3 length equals 16 residues. The CDR3, as DNA: TGTGCCAGTAGTCCGTACACTAGCGGGAGCGGCAATGAGCAGTTCTTC. Its translation is CASSPYTSGSGNEQFF.

The chain joins TRBV6-5 to TRBJ1-2; the D is unclear. The V end lost 2 bases, the J end lost 0 bases, and 7 bases lay between the germline ends. The CDR3 covers 14 residues. Germline V CDR1 and CDR2: MNHEY, SVGAGI. CDR3 nucleotide sequence: TGTGCCAGCAGTTACGACCGGACTAACTATGGCTACACCTTC. This sequence encodes CASSYDRTNYGYTF.

V is TRBV10-3 and J is TRBJ2-7; 11 bases are a match to TRBD1. The length of the CDR3 is 15 residues. Germline V gene data show CDR1 as ENHRY and CDR2 as SYGVKD. Trimming cost V 10 bases and J 4 bases; bases outside gene matches: 12. This CDR3 reads CASRGTGGTVYEQYF. The DNA for the CDR3 is TGTGCCAGCAGGGGGACAGGGGGTACCGTATACGAGCAGTACTTC.

The rearrangement links TRBV6-6 to TRBJ1-5; D not certain. There are 17 residues in the CDR3. The V end lost 5 bases, the J end lost 1 base, and 18 bases lay between the germline ends. Germline loops: CDR1 MNHNY, CDR2 SVGAGI (reference sequence). The CDR3 protein is CASSPQAEGSSNQPQHF. The CDR3 DNA is TGTGCCAGCAGTCCCCAGGCGGAGGGAAGCAGCAATCAGCCCCAGCATTTT.

The rearrangement uses TRBV6-1 and TRBJ2-1; TRBD1 matches 8 bases. CDR1 and CDR2 from the germline V gene are MNHNS and SASEGT. The CDR3 sequence is 15 residues long. V lost 11 bases and J lost 4; bases outside the gene matches: 13. The CDR3 sequence: CAVGFSGTGYNEQFF. In DNA, the CDR3 is TGTGCCGTAGGATTCTCCGGGACAGGTTACAATGAGCAGTTCTTC.

The rearrangement joins TRBV27 to TRBJ2-7; D is perhaps TRBD1 or TRBD2 (5 bases each). CDR3 length: 15 amino acids. Germline CDR1 reads MNHEY; CDR2 reads SMNVEV (reference sequence). Between the trimmed V and J ends, which lost 3 bases and 0 bases, there was a span of 12 bases. The CDR3 DNA reads TGTGCCAGCAGTTTTTTCGGGACCCCCTCCTACGAGCAGTACTTC. This sequence encodes CASSFFGTPSYEQYF.

The chain employs TRBV30 and TRBJ1-4; a weak D match, TRBD1 (5 bases). With 2 bases removed from V and 4 bases from J, the gap between germline ends came to 11 bases. This CDR3 has 14 residues. Germline CDR1 is GTSNPN and CDR2 is SVGIG (reference sequence). The CDR3 loop is CAWSKGVDNEKLFF. The CDR3 coding sequence is TGTGCCTGGAGTAAAGGGGTGGATAATGAAAAACTGTTTTTT.

The chain carries TRBV5-4 and TRBJ2-6, with D possibly being TRBD1 or TRBD2 (6 bases each). With 2 bases removed from V and 2 bases from J, the gap between germline ends came to 14 bases. The CDR3 runs to 17 residues. Per germline, CDR1 SGHNT and CDR2 YYREEE (reference sequence). The CDR3 nucleotides read TGTGCCAGCAGCTTAAGAGCCGGGGGCCCTGGGGCCAACGTCCTGACTTTC. Protein: CASSLRAGGPGANVLTF.

This clonotype was seen a handful of times. The V gene is TRBV6-1, the J gene TRBJ2-5, with D possibly matching TRBD2 (5 bases). The ends were cut back, 7 bases at V and 5 bases at J, with 11 bases in the middle. CDR1 is MNHNS and CDR2 is SASEGT in the germline V gene. The CDR3 has 12 residues. CDR3 in amino acids: CASIEGWETQYF. The CDR3 region has the DNA TGTGCCAGCATTGAGGGCTGGGAGACCCAGTACTTC.

The chain uses TRBV21-1 and TRBJ2-5; the table's D call, TRBD1, was not checked against the DNA. TRBV21-1 has pseudogene status. The CDR3 has 14 amino acids. The CDR3 loop reads CASSSSGQQETQYF. In nucleotides, the CDR3 is TGTGCCAGCAGCAGCTCGGGACAGCAAGAGACCCAGTACTTC.

By its share, this clonotype is large (0.1 to 1%). The chain recombines TRBV19 with TRBJ1-5; 7 nucleotides match TRBD1. Germline values: CDR1 LNHDA, CDR2 SQIVND (reference sequence). The V and J ends lost 7 bases and 2 bases, in that order; junction bases with no gene match: 20. CDR3 length: 19 amino acids. The CDR3 sequence is CASTPIRQGDNWGNQPQHF. The CDR3 coding sequence is TGTGCCAGTACCCCGATCCGACAGGGCGATAATTGGGGCAATCAGCCCCAGCATTTT. The whole variable domain, filled in from reference TRBV19 and TRBJ1-5, reads DGGITQSPKYLFRKEGQNVTLSCEQNLNHDAMYWYRQDPGQGLRLIYYSQIVNDFQKGDIAEGYSVSREKKESFPLTVTSAQKNPTAFYLCASTPIRQGDNWGNQPQHFGDGTRLSIL.

This clonotype was seen a few times. The V and J genes are TRBV6-2 or TRBV6-3 and TRBJ2-7; D is possibly TRBD1 (5 bases). The CDR3 sequence is 14 residues long. Trimming shortened V by 0 bases and J by 2 bases, and 8 bases separated the two germline ends. In germline, CDR1 is MNHEY, CDR2 SVGEGT. CDR3 amino acids: CASSYSTGAYEQYF. Here the CDR3 DNA reads TGTGCCAGCAGTTACTCCACAGGCGCCTACGAGCAGTACTTC.

This clonotype was counted a few times. The chain employs TRBV7-6 and TRBJ2-3, with D possibly matching TRBD1 (6 bases). Germline loops: CDR1 SGHVS, CDR2 FNYEAQ. This CDR3 spans 15 amino acids. V lost 5 bases and J 3 bases, leaving 15 bases between the germline ends. The CDR3 nucleotides read TGTGCCAGCAGCCGAGGGGGTGCCGGTACAGATACGCAGTATTTT. Amino acids: CASSRGGAGTDTQYF.

V usage is TRBV6-2 or TRBV6-3 and J usage is TRBJ2-4, with a weak D call TRBD2 (6 bases). The germline V and J ends were trimmed by 8 bases and 0 bases, with 17 bases remaining between them. The CDR3 spans 16 residues. Per the germline V gene, CDR1 is MNHEY and CDR2 is SVGEGT. The chain's CDR3 is CASAGRTYLAKNIQYF. The CDR3 nucleotides read TGTGCCAGCGCGGGACGGACCTATCTAGCCAAAAACATTCAGTACTTC.